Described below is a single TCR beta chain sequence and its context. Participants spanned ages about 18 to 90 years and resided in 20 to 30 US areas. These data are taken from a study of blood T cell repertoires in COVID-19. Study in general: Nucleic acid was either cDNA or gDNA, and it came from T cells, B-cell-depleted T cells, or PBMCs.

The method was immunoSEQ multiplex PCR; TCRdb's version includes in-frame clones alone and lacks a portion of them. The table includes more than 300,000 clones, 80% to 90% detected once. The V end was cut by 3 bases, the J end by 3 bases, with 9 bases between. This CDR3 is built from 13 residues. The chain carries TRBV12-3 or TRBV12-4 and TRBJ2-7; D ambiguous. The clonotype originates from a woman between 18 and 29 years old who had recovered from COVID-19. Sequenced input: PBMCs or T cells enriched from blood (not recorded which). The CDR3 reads CASSFTPSYEQYF. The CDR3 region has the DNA TGTGCCAGCAGTTTCACTCCTAGCTACGAGCAGTACTTC.